Listed below are T cell receptor beta chains from one sample, sequenced in a study of blood T cell repertoires in COVID-19. Using immunoSEQ multiplex PCR, the repertoire was profiled, and TCRdb retains in-frame clones only, with some absent. The table lists some 250,000 clones, roughly 88% of them singletons. The specimen sequenced was peripheral blood. These receptors all stem from a man aged 40-55 years with acute or convalescent COVID-19. CDR3s include the opening cysteine and the closing phenylalanine or tryptophan. A D gene is named only where the DNA matches it firmly. Size values are once, few and many counts, or a class for expanded clones, and some rows have none.

.	.	TRBV6-5	TRBJ1-4	CASSYSGRVNEKLFF	TGTGCCAGCAGTTACTCCGGCAGGGTGAATGAAAAACTGTTTTTT
TRBD2	.	TRBV27	TRBJ2-5	CASSFVAGGGETQYF	TGTGCCAGCAGTTTCGTTGCGGGAGGGGGAGAGACCCAGTACTTC
TRBD2	.	TRBV25-1	TRBJ2-3	CASSEAAGRGGTDTQYF	TGTGCCAGCAGTGAAGCCGCCGGGAGGGGGGGCACAGATACGCAGTATTTT
TRBD1	few	TRBV18	TRBJ2-7	CASSPNGQGGYEQYF	TGTGCCAGCTCGCCGAACGGACAGGGAGGCTACGAGCAGTACTTC
TRBD1	few	TRBV30	TRBJ1-1	CAWDYRTGGKSGAFF	TGTGCCTGGGATTATCGGACAGGGGGTAAGTCTGGAGCTTTCTTT
.	.	TRBV6-5	TRBJ1-1	CASGRGTEAFF	TGTGCCAGCGGCAGAGGTACTGAAGCTTTCTTT
.	.	TRBV19	TRBJ1-2	CASSITGRGYTF	TGTGCCAGTAGTATAACGGGAAGGGGCTACACCTTC
.	.	TRBV6-5	TRBJ2-7	CASIWSSLGYEQYF	TGTGCCAGCATATGGAGTAGTTTGGGCTACGAGCAGTACTTC
.	.	TRBV29-1	TRBJ1-2	CSVGTRTEHGYTF	TGCAGCGTTGGAACTAGGACGGAACATGGCTACACCTTC
.	.	TRBV28	TRBJ1-5	CASRQGGADQPQHF	TGTGCCAGCAGACAAGGGGGTGCCGATCAGCCCCAGCATTTT
TRBD1	.	TRBV7-8	TRBJ1-3	CASSLDRASGNTIYF	TGTGCCAGCAGCTTGGACAGGGCGAGTGGAAACACCATATATTTT
.	.	TRBV12-3/TRBV12-4	TRBJ1-1	CASSPTQNTEAFF	TGTGCCAGCAGTCCCACACAGAACACTGAAGCTTTCTTT
TRBD1	.	TRBV19	TRBJ1-4	CASRAGGVKLFF	TGTGCCAGTAGGGCAGGGGGAGTAAAACTGTTTTTT
.	.	TRBV5-1	TRBJ1-3	CASSAQGSTGNTIYF	TGCGCCAGCAGCGCGCAGGGTTCGACTGGAAACACCATATATTTT
.	.	TRBV6-5	TRBJ2-1	CASIFRAGREQFF	TGTGCCAGTATCTTCAGGGCCGGCCGAGAGCAGTTCTTC
TRBD2	.	TRBV27	TRBJ2-2	CASSKGLTLNTGELFF	TGTGCCAGCAGTAAGGGACTAACACTAAACACCGGGGAGCTGTTTTTT
TRBD1	.	TRBV29-1	TRBJ2-7	CSVEDRGTGNGEQYF	TGCAGCGTTGAAGATAGGGGGACAGGGAACGGAGAGCAGTACTTC
TRBD1	.	TRBV23-1	TRBJ2-7	CASSRGQEFYEQYF	TGCGCCAGCAGTCGCGGACAGGAATTCTACGAGCAGTACTTC
.	.	TRBV11-2	TRBJ1-5	CASSLGGGVGQPQHF	TGTGCCAGCAGCTTAGGAGGAGGGGTAGGTCAGCCCCAGCATTTT
.	.	TRBV5-8	TRBJ2-7	CASSLRESSYEQYF	TGTGCCAGCAGCTTGAGGGAGTCGTCCTACGAGCAGTACTTC
TRBD1	.	TRBV19	TRBJ2-5	CASSIPGQGRETQYF	TGTGCCAGTAGTATCCCGGGACAGGGGCGAGAGACCCAGTACTTC
TRBD2	.	TRBV11-2	TRBJ2-1	CASSLGLAGFEQFF	TGTGCCAGCAGCTTAGGTCTAGCGGGGTTCGAGCAGTTCTTC
TRBD1	once	TRBV11-3	TRBJ2-2	CASSLDGTGNTGELFF	TGTGCCAGCAGCTTAGATGGGACAGGGAACACCGGGGAGCTGTTTTTT
TRBD2	.	TRBV5-4	TRBJ2-2	CASSLSASGNTGELFF	TGTGCCAGCAGCTTGTCGGCTAGCGGTAACACCGGGGAGCTGTTTTTT
TRBD2	.	TRBV27	TRBJ2-1	CASRDLLAGIQGEQFF	TGTGCCAGCAGAGACTTACTAGCGGGAATCCAAGGGGAGCAGTTCTTC
.	.	TRBV6-5	TRBJ1-5	CASSSYSDQPQHF	TGTGCCAGCAGTTCCTATTCTGATCAGCCCCAGCATTTT